This note documents a single TCR beta chain sequence. Trimming removed 6 bases from V and 4 bases from J; junction bases left unmatched: 5. The germline V gene encodes CDR1 GTSNPN and CDR2 SVGIG (reference sequence). The length of the CDR3 is 13 residues. The sample is drawn from a study of cytomegalovirus exposure and HLA in healthy donors. Sequenced by immunoSEQ multiplex PCR; TCRdb stores in-frame clones only, minus some. The table has some 200,000 clones, around nine tenths seen once. The sample was PBMCs. This chain joins TRBV30 and TRBJ2-2; 7 bases match TRBD2. This TCR was recovered from a woman under 30 in good health and CMV-seronegative. The CDR3 DNA sequence: TGTGCCTGTAGCGGGCGCATCACCGGGGAGCTGTTTTTT. This codes for CACSGRITGELFF.